The rows below give T cell receptor beta chains drawn from one sample of a study of blood T cell repertoires in COVID-19. Assay used: immunoSEQ multiplex PCR; TCRdb lists only in-frame clones, some missing. The sample has 200,000 to 250,000 clones, around four fifths seen once. What was sequenced was peripheral blood. Receptors originate from a woman aged 80 or over with active or convalescent COVID-19. Each CDR3 is given with its conserved first and last residue. The order of the fields is clone size, V gene, J gene, D gene, CDR3 DNA, CDR3 protein. D genes are given only for firm matches. Size tells how often a clone was seen (once, few, many) or the class of an expanded clone, and some rows leave it out.

few	TRBV5-6	TRBJ2-7	NA	TGTGCCAGCAGCTTGGAAGGACAGCGGACCCTCTACGAGCAGTACTTC	CASSLEGQRTLYEQYF
NA	TRBV10-2	TRBJ2-7	TRBD1	TGCGCCAGCAGTGACGGGACAGGTGAGCAGTACTTC	CASSDGTGEQYF
few	TRBV5-4	TRBJ2-7	TRBD2	TGTGCCAGCAGCTTGGGAGCGGGAGAAACCTACGAGCAGTACTTC	CASSLGAGETYEQYF
NA	TRBV6-5	TRBJ2-2	NA	TGTGCCAGCAGTCCAGAATTTAACACCGGGGAGCTGTTTTTT	CASSPEFNTGELFF
NA	TRBV28	TRBJ2-1	TRBD2	TGTGCCAGCAGGGCGGGGGGCTCCTACAATGAGCAGTTCTTC	CASRAGGSYNEQFF
NA	TRBV6-6	TRBJ1-3	TRBD1	TGTGCCACAACGGACAGGGGTCTAAGAAACACCATATATTTT	CATTDRGLRNTIYF
NA	TRBV18	TRBJ1-3	NA	TGTGCCAGCTCACCCCCCGGGGGGAATGGAAACACCATATATTTT	CASSPPGGNGNTIYF
NA	TRBV27	TRBJ1-2	TRBD1	TGTGCCAGCAGTTTAGTGGGACAGTCCACTAACTATGGCTACACCTTC	CASSLVGQSTNYGYTF
NA	TRBV15	TRBJ2-7	TRBD1	TGTGCCACCAGCAGAGACAGGGGGCGCGAGCAGTACTTC	CATSRDRGREQYF
NA	TRBV5-1	TRBJ2-1	TRBD1	TGCGCCAGCAAGCAGGGGGCCGTCGCAAGGGGCAATGAGCAGTTCTTC	CASKQGAVARGNEQFF
NA	TRBV27	TRBJ2-2	TRBD1	TGTGCCAGCAGTCGACAGGGGGTCGTGGTCGGGGAGCTGTTTTTT	CASSRQGVVVGELFF
NA	TRBV9	TRBJ2-1	TRBD2	TGTGCCAGCAGCGTGACTTCCGGGGGGGCTCGGAATGAGCAGTTCTTC	CASSVTSGGARNEQFF
once	TRBV24-1	TRBJ2-3	NA	TGTGCCACCGGCGGAGACCTTAGCACAGATACGCAGTATTTT	CATGGDLSTDTQYF
NA	TRBV29-1	TRBJ2-7	NA	TGCAGCGTTGTTGAGGTCTCGAGGGAGCAGTACTTC	CSVVEVSREQYF
NA	TRBV7-9	TRBJ1-6	NA	TGTGCCAGCAGCTGGAGGGGTCGGGATAATTCACCCCTCCACTTT	CASSWRGRDNSPLHF
NA	TRBV4-2	TRBJ2-7	TRBD2	TGTGCCAGCAGCCGAGGACTAGCGGGAGATTTCGAGCAGTACTTC	CASSRGLAGDFEQYF
NA	TRBV19	TRBJ2-2	NA	TGTGCCAGTAGTATAGCCCGTTCCGGGGAGCTGTTTTTT	CASSIARSGELFF
NA	TRBV7-9	TRBJ1-1	NA	TGTGCCAGCAGCTTGGGGGGGAGCACTGAAGCTTTCTTT	CASSLGGSTEAFF
NA	TRBV6-2/TRBV6-3	TRBJ1-6	TRBD1	TGTGCCAGCAGTTCTGGACAGGATGGAAATTCACCCCTCCACTTT	CASSSGQDGNSPLHF
once	TRBV6-6	TRBJ2-7	TRBD2	TGTGCCAGCAGTTACATCCCCAGGACTAGCGGGGTGAAGCAGTACTTC	CASSYIPRTSGVKQYF
once	TRBV3-1/TRBV3-2	TRBJ2-1	NA	TGTGCCAGCAGCAGGGTCGAGGGGGACAATGAGCAGTTCTTC	CASSRVEGDNEQFF
NA	TRBV29-1	TRBJ2-1	TRBD2	TGCAGCGCTGCGGGACTAGCCGCTAGCTCCTACAATGAGCAGTTCTTC	CSAAGLAASSYNEQFF
NA	TRBV6-6	TRBJ2-5	NA	TGTGCCAGCAGCCTCCGGGAGCTTGAGACCCAGTACTTC	CASSLRELETQYF
once	TRBV27	TRBJ2-7	TRBD1	TGTGCCAGCAGTCCGACAGGGGAAGGCTACGAGCAGTACTTC	CASSPTGEGYEQYF
NA	TRBV5-1	TRBJ2-5	TRBD1	TGCGCCAGCAGCCCAAGACAGGGTCCGCAGACCCAGTACTTC	CASSPRQGPQTQYF
NA	TRBV5-1	TRBJ2-6	NA	TGCGCCAGCAGCTTCCCATCTGGGGCCAACGTCCTGACTTTC	CASSFPSGANVLTF
NA	TRBV5-6	TRBJ1-1	NA	TGTGCCAGCAGCCCGCGCCGGGGGATGAACACTGAAGCTTTCTTT	CASSPRRGMNTEAFF
NA	TRBV7-9	TRBJ1-2	TRBD1	TGTGCCAGCAGCTTAAGTTGGGACAGACCCCCTAACTATGGCTACACCTTC	CASSLSWDRPPNYGYTF
NA	TRBV4-1	TRBJ2-3	TRBD2	TGCGCCAGCAGCCAGGGTTTAGCGGGAGGTTTCACAGATACGCAGTATTTT	CASSQGLAGGFTDTQYF
NA	TRBV25-1	TRBJ2-1	NA	TGTGCCAGCAGAACAGGGACCAATGAGCAGTTCTTC	CASRTGTNEQFF
NA	TRBV28	TRBJ1-4	TRBD1	TGTGCCAGCAGTATCAATCCAGGGGGTCGGAGTGAAAAACTGTTTTTT	CASSINPGGRSEKLFF
NA	TRBV6-5	TRBJ2-6	TRBD2	TGTGCCAGCAGTTTAGCGGGGTCTGGGGCCAACGTCCTGACTTTC	CASSLAGSGANVLTF
NA	TRBV7-2	TRBJ2-5	NA	TGTGCCAGCAGCAGAGGAAGTGAGGAGACCCAGTACTTC	CASSRGSEETQYF
NA	TRBV19	TRBJ1-2	TRBD1	TGTGCCAGTAGTAGACTCGGGGACAGGAGGTATGGCTACACCTTC	CASSRLGDRRYGYTF
once	TRBV2	TRBJ2-3	NA	TGTGCCAGCAGCAGGGGCCTGGGTACAGATACGCAGTATTTT	CASSRGLGTDTQYF
once	TRBV29-1	TRBJ2-4	TRBD1	TGCAGCGTGGGACAGGGGAAGGGCATTCAGTACTTC	CSVGQGKGIQYF
NA	TRBV28	TRBJ1-5	TRBD1	TGTGCCAGCAGCCCGAGACAGGGACTCTATCAGCCCCAGCATTTT	CASSPRQGLYQPQHF
once	TRBV19	TRBJ1-3	NA	TGTGCCAGCGCAGGGCAGTTTGGAAACACCATATATTTT	CASAGQFGNTIYF
NA	TRBV7-3	TRBJ1-5	TRBD1	TGTGCCAGCAGCTTAGCAGGGGGTCAGCCCCAGCATTTT	CASSLAGGQPQHF
NA	TRBV5-6	TRBJ2-7	NA	TGTGCCAGCAGCGTGTCATCGGTCGAGCAGTACTTC	CASSVSSVEQYF
NA	TRBV2	TRBJ1-1	TRBD1	TGTGCCAGCAGTCAATCTAGAAACAGGGGGCCTTCTTTCTTT	CASSQSRNRGPSFF
few	TRBV5-6	TRBJ1-6	NA	TGTGCCAGCAGCTTGGGGAGGTCAAATTCACCCCTCCACTTT	CASSLGRSNSPLHF
NA	TRBV5-1	TRBJ1-1	NA	TGCGCCAGCAGCTTTGGGGGCCAGAAATACACTGAAGCTTTCTTT	CASSFGGQKYTEAFF
NA	TRBV7-2	TRBJ1-2	TRBD1	TGTGCCAGCAGCTTAGGCCGGACAGGGGGCACTAATGGCGGCTACACCTTC	CASSLGRTGGTNGGYTF
NA	TRBV19	TRBJ1-3	TRBD1	TGTGCCAGTAGTATCCGGACAGGGGCTGGAAACACCATATATTTT	CASSIRTGAGNTIYF
NA	TRBV7-2	TRBJ2-7	NA	TGTGCCAGCAGCCATACGTACCGGGGCTCCTACGAGCAGTACTTC	CASSHTYRGSYEQYF
NA	TRBV5-1	TRBJ2-2	TRBD2	TGCGCCAGCAGCTCCTTCCCAGGGTTAGCGGGGGCGAACACCGGGGAGCTGTTTTTT	CASSSFPGLAGANTGELFF
NA	TRBV5-6	TRBJ2-1	TRBD2	TGTGCCAGCAGAAGCGGACTAGCGGGAGTTGGTGAGCAGTTCTTC	CASRSGLAGVGEQFF
NA	TRBV30	TRBJ2-5	TRBD2	TGTGCCTGGAGTGGCACTAGCGTTGAGACCCAGTACTTC	CAWSGTSVETQYF
NA	TRBV4-2	TRBJ2-1	NA	TGTGCCAGCAGCCATCCAGGGTCCTACAATGAGCAGTTCTTC	CASSHPGSYNEQFF
NA	TRBV3-1/TRBV3-2	TRBJ2-3	TRBD1	TGTGCCAGCGGTCTCGGGACAGCAGATACGCAGTATTTT	CASGLGTADTQYF
NA	TRBV19	TRBJ2-3	NA	TGTGCCAGTAGTACGGCCTTGGACTACAGATACGGGCAGTATTTT	CASSTALDYRYGQYF
once	TRBV14	TRBJ2-5	NA	TGTGCCAGCAGCCAAGTTCCCGGGGGGCGTGAGACCCAGTACTTC	CASSQVPGGRETQYF